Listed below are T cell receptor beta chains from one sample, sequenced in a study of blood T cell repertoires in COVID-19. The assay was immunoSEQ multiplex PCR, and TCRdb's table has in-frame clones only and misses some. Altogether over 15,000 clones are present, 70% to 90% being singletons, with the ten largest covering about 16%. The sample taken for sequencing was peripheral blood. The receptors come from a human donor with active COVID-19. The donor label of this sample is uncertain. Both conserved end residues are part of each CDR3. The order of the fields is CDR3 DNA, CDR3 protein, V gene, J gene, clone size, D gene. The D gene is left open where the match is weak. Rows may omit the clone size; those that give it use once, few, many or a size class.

cdr3_nt: TGTGCCAGCAGCGTCGGGCGGGGTGGCACAGATACGCAGTATTTT; cdr3_aa: CASSVGRGGTDTQYF; v_call: TRBV9; j_call: TRBJ2-3; clone_size: NA; d_call: NA
cdr3_nt: TGTGCCAGCATTGTTGGGACAGGGGTAGAAGCTTTCTTT; cdr3_aa: CASIVGTGVEAFF; v_call: TRBV12-3/TRBV12-4; j_call: TRBJ1-1; clone_size: NA; d_call: TRBD1
cdr3_nt: TGTGCCAGCAGTGAGGACAGGGGGCGTTTCGAGCAGTACTTC; cdr3_aa: CASSEDRGRFEQYF; v_call: TRBV6-2/TRBV6-3; j_call: TRBJ2-7; clone_size: NA; d_call: TRBD1
cdr3_nt: TGTGCCAGCAGGAGACTAGCGGGAAACTACGAGCAGTACTTC; cdr3_aa: CASRRLAGNYEQYF; v_call: TRBV27; j_call: TRBJ2-7; clone_size: NA; d_call: TRBD2
cdr3_nt: TGTGCCACCAGCCGGACAGGGAGACAAGAGACCCAGTACTTC; cdr3_aa: CATSRTGRQETQYF; v_call: TRBV24-1; j_call: TRBJ2-5; clone_size: NA; d_call: TRBD1
cdr3_nt: TGTGCCAGCAGCCTACCAGGACTAGCGGGGGGGGGCACAGATACGCAGTATTTT; cdr3_aa: CASSLPGLAGGGTDTQYF; v_call: TRBV7-2; j_call: TRBJ2-3; clone_size: NA; d_call: TRBD2
cdr3_nt: TGTGCCAGCAGCCTGACGCGACTAGTTGCAAGCGAGACCCAGTACTTC; cdr3_aa: CASSLTRLVASETQYF; v_call: TRBV3-1/TRBV3-2; j_call: TRBJ2-5; clone_size: NA; d_call: NA
cdr3_nt: TGTGCCAGCGCTGGGGGCATTGAAGCTTTCTTT; cdr3_aa: CASAGGIEAFF; v_call: TRBV3-1/TRBV3-2; j_call: TRBJ1-1; clone_size: NA; d_call: NA
cdr3_nt: TGCAGCGTCCTAACCGGGACAACCGGGGAGCTGTTTTTT; cdr3_aa: CSVLTGTTGELFF; v_call: TRBV29-1; j_call: TRBJ2-2; clone_size: once; d_call: NA
cdr3_nt: TGTGCCAGCAGCCCGGGGGGGGCCCCGAACACCGGGGAGCTGTTTTTT; cdr3_aa: CASSPGGAPNTGELFF; v_call: TRBV7-2; j_call: TRBJ2-2; clone_size: once; d_call: TRBD2
cdr3_nt: TGTGCCAGCAGCCCGACTAGCGGGGTGAAAACCGGGGAGCTGTTTTTT; cdr3_aa: CASSPTSGVKTGELFF; v_call: TRBV5-6; j_call: TRBJ2-2; clone_size: few; d_call: TRBD2
cdr3_nt: TGTGCCAGTAGTATTGCCGGGACAGCTAATGAAAAACTGTTTTTT; cdr3_aa: CASSIAGTANEKLFF; v_call: TRBV19; j_call: TRBJ1-4; clone_size: NA; d_call: TRBD1
cdr3_nt: TGTGCCAGCAGCTTTTGGGGACAGACTATGGAGCAGTACTTC; cdr3_aa: CASSFWGQTMEQYF; v_call: TRBV5-5; j_call: TRBJ2-7; clone_size: NA; d_call: TRBD1
cdr3_nt: TGTGCCAGTAGCCCTCTCAGGGGAATAGAGCAGTACTTC; cdr3_aa: CASSPLRGIEQYF; v_call: TRBV19; j_call: TRBJ2-7; clone_size: NA; d_call: NA
cdr3_nt: TGTGCCAGCAGCTTGGGACAGGGCTACACCGGGGAGCTGTTTTTT; cdr3_aa: CASSLGQGYTGELFF; v_call: TRBV5-5; j_call: TRBJ2-2; clone_size: NA; d_call: TRBD1
cdr3_nt: TGTGCCAGCAGCGTTTTACAGAACACCGGGGAGCTGTTTTTT; cdr3_aa: CASSVLQNTGELFF; v_call: TRBV9; j_call: TRBJ2-2; clone_size: NA; d_call: NA
cdr3_nt: TGTGCCAGCACCGGTTCTCAGGGGGCAACCGGGGAGCTGTTTTTT; cdr3_aa: CASTGSQGATGELFF; v_call: TRBV9; j_call: TRBJ2-2; clone_size: NA; d_call: TRBD1
cdr3_nt: TGTGCCACCAGCCTAGGTCGGGGACAGGACCAAGAGACCCAGTACTTC; cdr3_aa: CATSLGRGQDQETQYF; v_call: TRBV15; j_call: TRBJ2-5; clone_size: NA; d_call: TRBD1
cdr3_nt: TGCGCCAGCAGCCAGCCAGACAGGGGGAACAATCAGCCCCAGCATTTT; cdr3_aa: CASSQPDRGNNQPQHF; v_call: TRBV4-1; j_call: TRBJ1-5; clone_size: NA; d_call: TRBD1
cdr3_nt: TGTGCCAGCAGCGAAAGGACAGGGGGCACTGAAGCTTTCTTT; cdr3_aa: CASSERTGGTEAFF; v_call: TRBV9; j_call: TRBJ1-1; clone_size: NA; d_call: TRBD1
cdr3_nt: TGTGCCAGCAGCGTAGCGGGGCAGGGGGCTTACAATGAGCAGTTCTTC; cdr3_aa: CASSVAGQGAYNEQFF; v_call: TRBV9; j_call: TRBJ2-1; clone_size: NA; d_call: TRBD1
cdr3_nt: TGCGCCAGCAGCCAAGGGGGCACAGGTCAGCCCCAGCATTTT; cdr3_aa: CASSQGGTGQPQHF; v_call: TRBV4-3; j_call: TRBJ1-5; clone_size: few; d_call: NA
cdr3_nt: TGTGCCAGCTCACCATCGCTGCTAGCGGGGGTGCTCAATACGCAGTATTTT; cdr3_aa: CASSPSLLAGVLNTQYF; v_call: TRBV18; j_call: TRBJ2-3; clone_size: NA; d_call: TRBD2
cdr3_nt: TGTGCCAGCATCCGTAGCGGGGGTAACGAGCAGTACTTC; cdr3_aa: CASIRSGGNEQYF; v_call: TRBV2; j_call: TRBJ2-7; clone_size: NA; d_call: TRBD2
cdr3_nt: TGTGCCAGCAGTTTACGAGAGCCAGGGGTCGGGGCGGGCGAGCAGTACTTC; cdr3_aa: CASSLREPGVGAGEQYF; v_call: TRBV27; j_call: TRBJ2-7; clone_size: NA; d_call: NA
cdr3_nt: TGTGCCAGCAGTCATAGGACTAGCGGGGCTAAAGATACGCAGTATTTT; cdr3_aa: CASSHRTSGAKDTQYF; v_call: TRBV6-6; j_call: TRBJ2-3; clone_size: NA; d_call: TRBD2
cdr3_nt: TGTGCCAGCAGTTACGGACAGGGCTACCTCAATCAGCCCCAGCATTTT; cdr3_aa: CASSYGQGYLNQPQHF; v_call: TRBV6-6; j_call: TRBJ1-5; clone_size: NA; d_call: TRBD1
cdr3_nt: TGTGCCAGCAGCCCGCAGGGTGTTGCCGATGCCACTGAAGCTTTCTTT; cdr3_aa: CASSPQGVADATEAFF; v_call: TRBV7-9; j_call: TRBJ1-1; clone_size: NA; d_call: NA
cdr3_nt: TGTGCCAGCAGCACCCAGACTAGCGGGACCCAGTACTTC; cdr3_aa: CASSTQTSGTQYF; v_call: TRBV13; j_call: TRBJ2-5; clone_size: once; d_call: TRBD2
cdr3_nt: TGTGCCAGCAGGGCGGGGGATTGGGCAGATACGCAGTATTTT; cdr3_aa: CASRAGDWADTQYF; v_call: TRBV6-6; j_call: TRBJ2-3; clone_size: NA; d_call: TRBD2
cdr3_nt: TGCAGCGTTGAGGACTGGACAGGGGGGGCCACTGAAGCTTTCTTT; cdr3_aa: CSVEDWTGGATEAFF; v_call: TRBV29-1; j_call: TRBJ1-1; clone_size: NA; d_call: TRBD1
cdr3_nt: TGTGCCAGCAGCCCGGGACAGGGGGGGACCTACGAGCAGTACTTC; cdr3_aa: CASSPGQGGTYEQYF; v_call: TRBV7-9; j_call: TRBJ2-7; clone_size: NA; d_call: TRBD1
cdr3_nt: TGTGCCAGCAGCGTGCCCGTCCTGTCGGGCGGGGAGCTGTTTTTT; cdr3_aa: CASSVPVLSGGELFF; v_call: TRBV3-1/TRBV3-2; j_call: TRBJ2-2; clone_size: NA; d_call: NA
cdr3_nt: TGTGCCAGCAGCCAAGTTGTCAGGGGAACTGAAGCTTTCTTT; cdr3_aa: CASSQVVRGTEAFF; v_call: TRBV3-1/TRBV3-2; j_call: TRBJ1-1; clone_size: NA; d_call: NA
cdr3_nt: TGCGCCAGCAAATTAACTAGCGGGGGGGGCAATGAGCAGTTCTTC; cdr3_aa: CASKLTSGGGNEQFF; v_call: TRBV4-1; j_call: TRBJ2-1; clone_size: NA; d_call: TRBD2
cdr3_nt: TGTGCCAGCAGTCGGGACAGCTCCTACGAGCAGTACTTC; cdr3_aa: CASSRDSSYEQYF; v_call: TRBV12-3/TRBV12-4; j_call: TRBJ2-7; clone_size: NA; d_call: TRBD1
cdr3_nt: TGTGCCAGTAGTCACCGGTACGAGCAGTACTTC; cdr3_aa: CASSHRYEQYF; v_call: TRBV19; j_call: TRBJ2-7; clone_size: few; d_call: NA
cdr3_nt: TGTGCCAGCCGGACCCGGGAGGGCGGGGAGCTGTTTTTT; cdr3_aa: CASRTREGGELFF; v_call: TRBV12-3/TRBV12-4; j_call: TRBJ2-2; clone_size: NA; d_call: TRBD2
cdr3_nt: TGTGCCAGCAGTTGGAATGCCGCGACTAGCAAGAACACCGGGGAGCTGTTTTTT; cdr3_aa: CASSWNAATSKNTGELFF; v_call: TRBV6-2/TRBV6-3; j_call: TRBJ2-2; clone_size: NA; d_call: TRBD2
cdr3_nt: TGTGCCATTGCGACAGGGGAAAATTATAGCAATCAGCCCCAGCATTTT; cdr3_aa: CAIATGENYSNQPQHF; v_call: TRBV11-3; j_call: TRBJ1-5; clone_size: NA; d_call: TRBD1
cdr3_nt: TGTGCCAGCAGTCGCACCATCGGGACATATGATGGCTACACCTTC; cdr3_aa: CASSRTIGTYDGYTF; v_call: TRBV6-5; j_call: TRBJ1-2; clone_size: NA; d_call: NA
cdr3_nt: TGTGCCAGCAGCTTTTTACGGTCTAGCGGGGGGAGTACGCAGTATTTT; cdr3_aa: CASSFLRSSGGSTQYF; v_call: TRBV5-6; j_call: TRBJ2-3; clone_size: NA; d_call: TRBD2
cdr3_nt: TGCGCCAGCAGCCAAAACAACAGGGCCCTCCATGGCTACACCTTC; cdr3_aa: CASSQNNRALHGYTF; v_call: TRBV4-3; j_call: TRBJ1-2; clone_size: NA; d_call: NA
cdr3_nt: TGTGCCAGCAGCGGGGGACAAACGAACACTGAAGCTTTCTTT; cdr3_aa: CASSGGQTNTEAFF; v_call: TRBV9; j_call: TRBJ1-1; clone_size: NA; d_call: NA
cdr3_nt: TGTGCCAGCAGCTTCCGGGGTCGCGGCGGGGGGGCTGAGACCCAGTACTTC; cdr3_aa: CASSFRGRGGGAETQYF; v_call: TRBV5-4; j_call: TRBJ2-5; clone_size: NA; d_call: TRBD2
cdr3_nt: TGCGCCAGCAGCTTGGATCCCCCCCGGCCACGGGGGGGAGGGACCTACGAGCAGTACTTC; cdr3_aa: CASSLDPPRPRGGGTYEQYF; v_call: TRBV5-1; j_call: TRBJ2-7; clone_size: NA; d_call: TRBD2
cdr3_nt: TGTGCCAGCAGCGTAGCCGTGAACACCGGGGAGCTGTTTTTT; cdr3_aa: CASSVAVNTGELFF; v_call: TRBV9; j_call: TRBJ2-2; clone_size: NA; d_call: NA
cdr3_nt: TGTGCCACCAGCAGAGCCTATGCTACCGGTGAAAAACTGTTTTTT; cdr3_aa: CATSRAYATGEKLFF; v_call: TRBV15; j_call: TRBJ1-4; clone_size: NA; d_call: NA
cdr3_nt: TGTGCCATCGCCTTGACTAGCGGGGGACCCAATGAGCAGTTCTTC; cdr3_aa: CAIALTSGGPNEQFF; v_call: TRBV10-3; j_call: TRBJ2-1; clone_size: NA; d_call: TRBD2
cdr3_nt: TGTGCCAGCAGTACGGGGGACTACCAAGAGACCCAGTACTTC; cdr3_aa: CASSTGDYQETQYF; v_call: TRBV6-5; j_call: TRBJ2-5; clone_size: NA; d_call: NA
cdr3_nt: TGTGCCCTCTCTAGTGAGTGGCCGGATACGCAGTATTTT; cdr3_aa: CALSSEWPDTQYF; v_call: TRBV2; j_call: TRBJ2-3; clone_size: NA; d_call: NA
cdr3_nt: TGTGCCAGCATTGAGACAGGGCCTTACAATGAGCAGTTCTTC; cdr3_aa: CASIETGPYNEQFF; v_call: TRBV5-8; j_call: TRBJ2-1; clone_size: NA; d_call: TRBD1
cdr3_nt: TGTGCCAGCAGTTCCGGTCGGGAACGGATCTCCTACGAGCAGTACTTC; cdr3_aa: CASSSGRERISYEQYF; v_call: TRBV6-5; j_call: TRBJ2-7; clone_size: NA; d_call: NA
cdr3_nt: TGTGCCAGCAGTTTTATTCAAGAGACCCAGTACTTC; cdr3_aa: CASSFIQETQYF; v_call: TRBV12-3/TRBV12-4; j_call: TRBJ2-5; clone_size: NA; d_call: NA
cdr3_nt: TGTGCCACCAGTGATACCGGGACAGGTTTCGGCGGGGAGCTGTTTTTT; cdr3_aa: CATSDTGTGFGGELFF; v_call: TRBV24-1; j_call: TRBJ2-2; clone_size: NA; d_call: TRBD1
cdr3_nt: TGTGCCAGCAGTTACACGGAGAACTACGAGCAGTACTTC; cdr3_aa: CASSYTENYEQYF; v_call: TRBV6-2/TRBV6-3; j_call: TRBJ2-7; clone_size: NA; d_call: NA
cdr3_nt: TGTGCCAGTAGTCCTACCCCAGGAACTGAAGCTTTCTTT; cdr3_aa: CASSPTPGTEAFF; v_call: TRBV19; j_call: TRBJ1-1; clone_size: NA; d_call: NA
cdr3_nt: TGTGCCAGCTCACCCGGGACAGATGCTTATAGCAATCAGCCCCAGCATTTT; cdr3_aa: CASSPGTDAYSNQPQHF; v_call: TRBV18; j_call: TRBJ1-5; clone_size: NA; d_call: TRBD1